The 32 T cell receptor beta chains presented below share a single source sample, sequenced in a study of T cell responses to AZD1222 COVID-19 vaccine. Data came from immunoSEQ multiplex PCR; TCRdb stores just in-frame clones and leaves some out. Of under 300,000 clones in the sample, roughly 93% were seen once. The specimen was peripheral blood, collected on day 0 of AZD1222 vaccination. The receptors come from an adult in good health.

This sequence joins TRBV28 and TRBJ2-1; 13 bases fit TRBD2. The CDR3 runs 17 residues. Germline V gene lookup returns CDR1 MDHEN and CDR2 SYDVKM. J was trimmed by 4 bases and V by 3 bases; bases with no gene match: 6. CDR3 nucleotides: TGTGCCAGCAGTTTGGGAGGACTAGCGGGGGCTTACAATGAGCAGTTCTTC. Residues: CASSLGGLAGAYNEQFF. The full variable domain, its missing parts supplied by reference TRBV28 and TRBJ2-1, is DVKVTQSSRYLVKRTGEKVFLECVQDMDHENMFWYRQDPGLGLRLIYFSYDVKMKEKGDIPEGYSVSREKKERFSLILESASTNQTSMYLCASSLGGLAGAYNEQFFGPGTRLTVL.

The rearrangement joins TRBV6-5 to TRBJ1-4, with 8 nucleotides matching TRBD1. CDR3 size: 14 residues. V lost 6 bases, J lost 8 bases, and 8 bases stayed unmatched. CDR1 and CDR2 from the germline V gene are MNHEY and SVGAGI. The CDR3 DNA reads TGTGCCAGCAGCCCCAGGGGGCTGAGGGAAAAACTGTTTTTT. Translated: CASSPRGLREKLFF.

CDR3 DNA sequence: TGTGCCAGCAGTTCCACGAATCAGCCCCAGCATTTT. This gives the protein CASSSTNQPQHF. The chain recombines TRBV28 with TRBJ1-5; D remains ambiguous. Germline-derived CDR1 and CDR2 are MDHEN and SYDVKM. V was pared by 4 bases and J by 4 bases, with 5 bases between. The CDR3 runs 12 residues.

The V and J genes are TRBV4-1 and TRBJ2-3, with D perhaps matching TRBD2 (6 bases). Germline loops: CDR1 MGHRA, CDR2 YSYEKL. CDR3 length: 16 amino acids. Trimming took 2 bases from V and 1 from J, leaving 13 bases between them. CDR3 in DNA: TGCGCCAGCAGCCAAAGATGGTGGGGGGGCACAGATACGCAGTATTTT. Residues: CASSQRWWGGTDTQYF.

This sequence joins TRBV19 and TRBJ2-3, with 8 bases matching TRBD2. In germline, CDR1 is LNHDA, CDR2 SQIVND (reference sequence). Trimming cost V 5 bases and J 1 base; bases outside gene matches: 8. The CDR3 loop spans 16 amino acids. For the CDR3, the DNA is TGTGCCAGTAGTGCCGAGCGGGGGAAAGGCACAGATACGCAGTATTTT. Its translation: CASSAERGKGTDTQYF.

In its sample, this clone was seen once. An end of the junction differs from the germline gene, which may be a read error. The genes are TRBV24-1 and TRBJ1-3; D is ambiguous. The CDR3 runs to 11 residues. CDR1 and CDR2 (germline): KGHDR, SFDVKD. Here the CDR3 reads CATSDLQPIDF. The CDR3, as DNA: TGTGCCACCAGTGATTTGCAACCCATTGATTTT.

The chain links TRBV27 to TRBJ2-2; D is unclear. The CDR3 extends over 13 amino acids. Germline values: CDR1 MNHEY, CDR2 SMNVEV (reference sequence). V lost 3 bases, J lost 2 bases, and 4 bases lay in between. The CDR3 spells CASSLGNTGELFF. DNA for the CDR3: TGTGCCAGCAGTTTGGGTAACACCGGGGAGCTGTTTTTT.

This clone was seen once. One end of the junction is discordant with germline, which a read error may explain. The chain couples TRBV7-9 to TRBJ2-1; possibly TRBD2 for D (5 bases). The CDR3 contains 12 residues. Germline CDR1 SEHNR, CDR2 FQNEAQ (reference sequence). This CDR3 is CASSLAPNEQFF. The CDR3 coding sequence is TGTGCCAGCAGCCTAGCCCCCAATGAGCAGTTCTTC.

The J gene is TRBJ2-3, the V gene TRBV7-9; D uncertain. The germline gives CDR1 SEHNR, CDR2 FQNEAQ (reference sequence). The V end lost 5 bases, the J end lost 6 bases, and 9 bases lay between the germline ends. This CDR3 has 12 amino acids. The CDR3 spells CASSGVGDTQYF. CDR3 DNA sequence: TGTGCCAGCAGCGGGGTAGGGGATACGCAGTATTTT.

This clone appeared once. CDR3 amino acids: CATRDSYEQYF. DNA of the CDR3: TGTGCCACCCGGGACAGCTACGAGCAGTACTTC. The chain carries TRBV6-5 and TRBJ2-7, with 7 bases matching TRBD1. The J segment lost 3 bases and the V segment lost 10 bases, leaving 3 bases of the junction unmatched. Germline V gene data show CDR1 as MNHEY and CDR2 as SVGAGI. The CDR3 spans 11 residues.

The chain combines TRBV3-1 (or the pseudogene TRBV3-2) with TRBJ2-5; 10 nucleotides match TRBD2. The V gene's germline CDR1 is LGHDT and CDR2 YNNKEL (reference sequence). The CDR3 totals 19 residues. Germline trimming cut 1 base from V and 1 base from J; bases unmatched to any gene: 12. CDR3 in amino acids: CASSQVPVLSGGAQETQYF. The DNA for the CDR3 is TGTGCCAGCAGCCAAGTTCCTGTTCTGAGCGGGGGGGCCCAAGAGACCCAGTACTTC.

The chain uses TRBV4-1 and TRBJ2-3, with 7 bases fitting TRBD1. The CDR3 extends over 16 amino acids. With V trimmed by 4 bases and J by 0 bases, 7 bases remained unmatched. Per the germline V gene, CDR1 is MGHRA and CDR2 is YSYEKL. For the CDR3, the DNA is TGCGCCAGCAGCCGCGAACCGACAGGGAGCACAGATACGCAGTATTTT. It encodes CASSREPTGSTDTQYF.

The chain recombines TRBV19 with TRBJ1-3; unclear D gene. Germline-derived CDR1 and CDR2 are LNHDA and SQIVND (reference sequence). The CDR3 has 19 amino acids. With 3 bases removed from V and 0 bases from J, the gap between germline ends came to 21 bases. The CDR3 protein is CASSIGIHRRNSSGNTIYF. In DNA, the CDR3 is TGTGCCAGTAGTATCGGGATTCACCGACGCAACAGCTCTGGAAACACCATATATTTT.

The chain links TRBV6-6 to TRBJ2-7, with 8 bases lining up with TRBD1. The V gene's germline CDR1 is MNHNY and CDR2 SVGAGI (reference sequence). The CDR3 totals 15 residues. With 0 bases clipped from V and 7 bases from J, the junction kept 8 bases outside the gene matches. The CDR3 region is CASSYSTGQGGEQYF. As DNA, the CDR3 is TGTGCCAGCAGTTACTCGACCGGACAGGGTGGGGAGCAGTACTTC.

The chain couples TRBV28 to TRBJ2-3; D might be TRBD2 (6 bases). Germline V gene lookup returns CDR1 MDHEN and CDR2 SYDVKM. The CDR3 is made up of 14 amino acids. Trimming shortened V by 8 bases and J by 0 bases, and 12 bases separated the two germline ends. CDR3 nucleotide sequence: TGTGCCAGCTGGGGCGGGACTAGCACAGATACGCAGTATTTT. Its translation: CASWGGTSTDTQYF.

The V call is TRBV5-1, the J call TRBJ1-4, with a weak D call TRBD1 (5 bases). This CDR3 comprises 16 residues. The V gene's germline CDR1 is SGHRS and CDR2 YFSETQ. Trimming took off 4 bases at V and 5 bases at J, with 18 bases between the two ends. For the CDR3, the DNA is TGCGCCAGCAGCCCTTATCCCGACAGTCCGAATGAAAAACTGTTTTTT. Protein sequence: CASSPYPDSPNEKLFF.

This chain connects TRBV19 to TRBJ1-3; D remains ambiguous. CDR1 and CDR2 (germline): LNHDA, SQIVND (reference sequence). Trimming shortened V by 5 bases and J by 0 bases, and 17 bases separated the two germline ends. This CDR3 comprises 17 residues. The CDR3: CASSGAAGPFSGNTIYF. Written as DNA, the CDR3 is TGTGCCAGTAGTGGAGCGGCAGGTCCTTTCTCTGGAAACACCATATATTTT.

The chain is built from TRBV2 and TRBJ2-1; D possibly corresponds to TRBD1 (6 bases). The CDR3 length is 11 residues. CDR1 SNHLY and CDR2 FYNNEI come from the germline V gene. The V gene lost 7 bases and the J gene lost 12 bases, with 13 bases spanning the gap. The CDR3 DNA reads TGTGCCAGCACCGAGGCAGGGGCGCAGTTCTTC. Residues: CASTEAGAQFF.

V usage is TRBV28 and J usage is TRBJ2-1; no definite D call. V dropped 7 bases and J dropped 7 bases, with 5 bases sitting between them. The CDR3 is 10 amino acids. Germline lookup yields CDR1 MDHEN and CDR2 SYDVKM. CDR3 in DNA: TGTGCCAGCATTGGGAATGAGCAGTTCTTC. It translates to CASIGNEQFF.

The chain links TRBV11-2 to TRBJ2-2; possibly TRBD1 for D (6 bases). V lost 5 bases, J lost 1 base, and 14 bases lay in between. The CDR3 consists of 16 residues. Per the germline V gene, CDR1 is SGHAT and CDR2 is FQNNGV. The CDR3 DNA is TGTGCCAGCAGCCCCCAGGCAGGGGAGAACACCGGGGAGCTGTTTTTT. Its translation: CASSPQAGENTGELFF.

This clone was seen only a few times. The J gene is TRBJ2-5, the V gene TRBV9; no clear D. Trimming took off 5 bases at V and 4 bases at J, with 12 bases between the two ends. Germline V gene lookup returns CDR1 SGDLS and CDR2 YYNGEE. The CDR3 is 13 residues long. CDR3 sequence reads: CASSPGVGETQYF. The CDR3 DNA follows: TGTGCCAGCAGTCCTGGGGTCGGAGAGACCCAGTACTTC.

The CDR3 coding sequence is TGTGCCAGCTCATTCCGGGACAGCAATCAGCCCCAGCATTTT. This encodes CASSFRDSNQPQHF. The V and J genes are TRBV18 and TRBJ1-5; TRBD1 might be the D (5 bases). The V gene's germline CDR1 is KGHSH and CDR2 LQKENI. CDR3 length: 14 amino acids. Trimming removed 5 bases at V and 1 base at J, with 9 bases between.

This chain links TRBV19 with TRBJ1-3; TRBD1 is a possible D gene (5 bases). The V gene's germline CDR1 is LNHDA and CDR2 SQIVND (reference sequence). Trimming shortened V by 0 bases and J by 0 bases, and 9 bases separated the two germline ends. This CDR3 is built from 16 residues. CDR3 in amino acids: CASSIEGLPSGNTIYF. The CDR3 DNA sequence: TGTGCCAGTAGTATAGAGGGGCTGCCCTCTGGAAACACCATATATTTT.

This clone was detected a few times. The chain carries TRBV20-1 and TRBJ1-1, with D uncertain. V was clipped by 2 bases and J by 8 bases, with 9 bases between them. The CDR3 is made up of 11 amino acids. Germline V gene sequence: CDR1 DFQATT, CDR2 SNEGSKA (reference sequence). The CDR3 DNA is TGCAGTGCTAGAAGCGGAACAGAAGCTTTCTTT. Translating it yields CSARSGTEAFF.

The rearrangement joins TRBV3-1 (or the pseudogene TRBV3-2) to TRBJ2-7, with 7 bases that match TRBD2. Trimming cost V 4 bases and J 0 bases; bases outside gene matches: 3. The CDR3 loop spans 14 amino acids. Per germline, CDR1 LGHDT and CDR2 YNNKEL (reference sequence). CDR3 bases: TGTGCCAGCAGCCGGAGCGGGGTCTCCTACGAGCAGTACTTC. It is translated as CASSRSGVSYEQYF.

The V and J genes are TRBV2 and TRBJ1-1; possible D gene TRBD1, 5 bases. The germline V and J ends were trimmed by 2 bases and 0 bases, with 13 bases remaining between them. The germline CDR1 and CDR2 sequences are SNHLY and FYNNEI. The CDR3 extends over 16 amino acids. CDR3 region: CASSEIPGRLNTEAFF. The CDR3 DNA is TGTGCCAGCAGTGAAATCCCGGGACGGTTGAACACTGAAGCTTTCTTT.

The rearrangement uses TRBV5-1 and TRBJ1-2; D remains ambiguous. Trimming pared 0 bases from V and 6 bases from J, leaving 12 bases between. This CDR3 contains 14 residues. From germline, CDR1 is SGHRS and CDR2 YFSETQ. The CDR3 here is CASSLAPPGDGYTF. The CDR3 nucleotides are TGCGCCAGCAGCTTGGCCCCACCAGGCGATGGCTACACCTTC. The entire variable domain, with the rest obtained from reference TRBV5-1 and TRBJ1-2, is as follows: KAGVTQTPRYLIKTRGQQVTLSCSPISGHRSVSWYQQTPGQGLQFLFEYFSETQRNKGNFPGRFSGRQFSNSRSEMNVSTLELGDSALYLCASSLAPPGDGYTFGSGTRLTVV.

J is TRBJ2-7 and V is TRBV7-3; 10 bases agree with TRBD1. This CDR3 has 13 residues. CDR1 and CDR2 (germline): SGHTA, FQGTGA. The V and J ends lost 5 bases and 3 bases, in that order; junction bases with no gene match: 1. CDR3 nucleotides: TGTGCCAGCAGCCGGGACAGGGGCTACGAGCAGTACTTC. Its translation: CASSRDRGYEQYF.

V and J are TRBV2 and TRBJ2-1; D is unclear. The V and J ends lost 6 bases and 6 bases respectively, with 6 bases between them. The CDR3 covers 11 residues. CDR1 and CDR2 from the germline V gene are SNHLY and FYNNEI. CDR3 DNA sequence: TGTGCCAGCAGCTACTTCAATGAGCAGTTCTTC. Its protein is CASSYFNEQFF.

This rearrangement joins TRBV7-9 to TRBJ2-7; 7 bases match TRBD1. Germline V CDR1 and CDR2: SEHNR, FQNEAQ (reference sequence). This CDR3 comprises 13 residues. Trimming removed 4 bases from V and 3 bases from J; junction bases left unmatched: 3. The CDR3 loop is CASSSQGDYEQYF. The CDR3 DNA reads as TGTGCCAGCAGCTCCCAGGGGGACTACGAGCAGTACTTC. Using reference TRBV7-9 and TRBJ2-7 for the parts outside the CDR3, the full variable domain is DTGVSQNPRHKITKRGQNVTFRCDPISEHNRLYWYRQTLGQGPEFLTYFQNEAQLEKSRLLSDRFSAERPKGSFSTLEIQRTEQGDSAMYLCASSSQGDYEQYFGPGTRLTVT.

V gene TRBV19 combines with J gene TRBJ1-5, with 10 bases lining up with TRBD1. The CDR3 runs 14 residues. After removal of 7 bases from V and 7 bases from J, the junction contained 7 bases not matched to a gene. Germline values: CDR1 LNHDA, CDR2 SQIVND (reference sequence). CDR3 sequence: CASTLDRGYQPQHF. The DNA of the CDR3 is TGTGCCAGTACCTTGGACAGGGGGTACCAGCCCCAGCATTTT.

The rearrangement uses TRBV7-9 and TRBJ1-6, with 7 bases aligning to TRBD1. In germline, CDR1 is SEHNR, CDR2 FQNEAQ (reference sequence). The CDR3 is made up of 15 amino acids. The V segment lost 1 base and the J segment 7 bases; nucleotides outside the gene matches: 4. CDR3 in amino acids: CASSLGRDRNSPLHF. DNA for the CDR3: TGTGCCAGCAGCTTAGGGAGGGACAGAAATTCACCCCTCCACTTT.